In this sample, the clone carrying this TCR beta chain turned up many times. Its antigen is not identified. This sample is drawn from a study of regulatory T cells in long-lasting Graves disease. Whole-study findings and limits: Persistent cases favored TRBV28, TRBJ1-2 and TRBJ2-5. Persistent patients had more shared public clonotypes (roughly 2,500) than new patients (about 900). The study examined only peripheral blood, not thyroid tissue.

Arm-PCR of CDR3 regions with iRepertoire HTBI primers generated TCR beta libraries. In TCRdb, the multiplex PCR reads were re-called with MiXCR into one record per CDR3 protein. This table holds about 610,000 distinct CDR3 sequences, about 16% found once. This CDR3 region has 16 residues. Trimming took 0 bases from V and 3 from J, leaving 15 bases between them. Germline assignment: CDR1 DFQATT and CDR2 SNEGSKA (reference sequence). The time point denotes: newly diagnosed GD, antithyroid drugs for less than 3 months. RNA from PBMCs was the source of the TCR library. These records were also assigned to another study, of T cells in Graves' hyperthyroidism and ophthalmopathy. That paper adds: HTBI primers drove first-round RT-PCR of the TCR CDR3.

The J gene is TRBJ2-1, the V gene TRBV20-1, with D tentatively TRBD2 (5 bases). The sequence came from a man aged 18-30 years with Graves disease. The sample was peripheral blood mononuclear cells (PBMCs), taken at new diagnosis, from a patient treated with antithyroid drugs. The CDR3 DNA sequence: TGCAGTGCTAGAGACAACTATGCGGGCATCTACAATGAGCAGTTCTTC. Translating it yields CSARDNYAGIYNEQFF.